This T cell receptor (beta chain) is drawn from a study of blood T cell repertoires in COVID-19. Study details: Donors in the United States, Italy and Spain gave samples during acute or convalescent COVID-19.

Enrolment of Seattle patients took place during active infection, and they were followed longitudinally. TCRdb keeps only in-frame clones here, not all; method: immunoSEQ multiplex PCR. Among approximately 140,000 clones listed, around 84% were seen once. Trimming took 9 bases from V and 7 from J, leaving 24 bases between them. Germline values: CDR1 KGHDR, CDR2 SFDVKD. The CDR3 spans 16 residues. The clonotype comes from a man younger than 45 with COVID-19, enrolled during active disease. V is TRBV24-1 and J is TRBJ2-1, with D maybe TRBD2 (6 bases). Material: peripheral blood. DNA of the CDR3: TGTGCCACCGGGGGACTCCAGTATAGGACTTATAATGAGCAGTTCTTC. This gives the protein CATGGLQYRTYNEQFF.